These T cell receptor beta chains were read from a single sample in a study of blood T cell repertoires in COVID-19. The protocol was immunoSEQ multiplex PCR, while the TCRdb copy is restricted to in-frame clones and leaves out a portion. In the table there are about 75,000 clones, around 83% of which are singletons. Source material: peripheral blood. The receptor source for this set is a woman in her 50s with acute or convalescent COVID-19. Both conserved end residues are part of each CDR3. A D gene is named only where the DNA matches it firmly. Size is stated for part of the rows, as once, few or many counts, or as a class when the clone is expanded.

V gene,D gene,J gene,clone size,CDR3 DNA,CDR3 protein
TRBV28,.,TRBJ1-2,.,TGTGCCAGCAGTTTAACCGGGTTCACCTCTGGCTACACCTTC,CASSLTGFTSGYTF
TRBV3-1/TRBV3-2,.,TRBJ1-6,.,TGTGCCAGCAGCGACGGACAGTATAATTCACCCCTCCACTTT,CASSDGQYNSPLHF
TRBV2,TRBD2,TRBJ2-3,few,TGTGCCAGCAGTGATACCGGCGGGAGCGGAGATACGCAGTATTTT,CASSDTGGSGDTQYF
TRBV5-6,TRBD1,TRBJ1-6,.,TGTGCCAGCAGCTCACCTTACGGGACAGGGGATTCACCCCTCCACTTT,CASSSPYGTGDSPLHF
TRBV25-1,.,TRBJ2-1,.,TGTGCCAGCAGTGAAGGGGGGGGGCCCTCCAATGAGCAGTTCTTC,CASSEGGGPSNEQFF
TRBV14,.,TRBJ2-5,.,TGTGCCAGCTCCAATCTCGGGGAGGATGAGACCCAGTACTTC,CASSNLGEDETQYF
TRBV18,.,TRBJ2-1,.,TGTGCCAGCTCACTCCTTAATGAGCAGTTCTTC,CASSLLNEQFF
TRBV6-2/TRBV6-3,.,TRBJ1-5,.,TGTGCCAGCAGCTCCCCTACCGGGTTTGGCAATCAGCCCCAGCATTTT,CASSSPTGFGNQPQHF
TRBV29-1,TRBD1,TRBJ2-2,once,TGCAGCGCCGGGACAGGGAGTTCTACCGGGGAGCTGTTTTTT,CSAGTGSSTGELFF
TRBV12-3/TRBV12-4,.,TRBJ2-7,.,TGTGCCAGCAGACCCATCCTTTCCAGGGTGCAGTACTTC,CASRPILSRVQYF
TRBV7-7,TRBD2,TRBJ2-5,.,TGTGCTAGCAGCGATGGACTAGCGGGGGGTGGGACCCAGTACTTC,CASSDGLAGGGTQYF
TRBV7-9,.,TRBJ2-5,.,TGTGCCAGCAGCTCCCCCGTGGAGGCAGAGACCCAGTACTTC,CASSSPVEAETQYF
TRBV18,TRBD2,TRBJ2-5,.,TGTGCCAGCTCACCGGGGCTAGCGGGGGAAACCCAGTACTTC,CASSPGLAGETQYF
TRBV7-9,TRBD1,TRBJ2-5,.,TGTGCCAGCAGCTTACCGGGACAGTTGGCGACCCAGTACTTC,CASSLPGQLATQYF
TRBV6-5,TRBD2,TRBJ2-3,.,TGTGCCAGCACTAGCGGGATTTTGAATACGCAGTATTTT,CASTSGILNTQYF
TRBV7-8,TRBD1,TRBJ2-7,.,TGTGCCAGCAGCTTAGCTACCAGGGGGCGGTACGAGCAGTACTTC,CASSLATRGRYEQYF
TRBV7-2,.,TRBJ2-3,.,TGTGCCAGCAGCTTAGAGTCTCTGGCGGGAAGAGGTACGCAGTATTTT,CASSLESLAGRGTQYF
TRBV11-2,TRBD2,TRBJ2-5,.,TGTGCCAGCAGAGCTAGCGGGAGGCGGGTGACCCAGTACTTC,CASRASGRRVTQYF
TRBV5-1,TRBD2,TRBJ2-1,.,TGCGCCAGCAGCTTGGGGGAACTAGCGGGACTCTACAATGAGCAGTTCTTC,CASSLGELAGLYNEQFF
TRBV7-3,.,TRBJ2-1,.,TGTGCCAGCAGCTTACTAGGCGCCTACAATGAGCAGTTCTTC,CASSLLGAYNEQFF
TRBV18,TRBD1,TRBJ1-5,.,TGTGCCAGCTCACCACAGACAGGGGGTCAGCCCCAGCATTTT,CASSPQTGGQPQHF
TRBV9,TRBD2,TRBJ2-7,.,TGTGCCAGCAGCGTTGGACTAGCGGGAGTTCGGGACTACGAGCAGTACTTC,CASSVGLAGVRDYEQYF
TRBV7-9,.,TRBJ1-2,.,TGTGCCAGCAGCTTAGCATCCGGGGGAGGCTATGGCTACACCTTC,CASSLASGGGYGYTF
TRBV6-5,.,TRBJ1-5,few,TGTGCCGGGGAAGGGGGAAATTATAGCAATCAGCCCCAGCATTTT,CAGEGGNYSNQPQHF
TRBV9,.,TRBJ2-5,once,TGTGCCAGCAGCGCCCAAGGAGGGGTAGAGACCCAGTACTTC,CASSAQGGVETQYF
TRBV25-1,.,TRBJ1-4,few,TGTGCCAGCAGTGAAGGAAGTAGAGGATCCGAAAAACTGTTTTTT,CASSEGSRGSEKLFF
TRBV11-3,TRBD1,TRBJ2-1,.,TGTGCCAGCAGCAACCTTGGACAGGGGGCGCGAGAGCAGTTCTTC,CASSNLGQGAREQFF
TRBV7-9,.,TRBJ2-3,.,TGTGCCAGCAGCTTCCGAGGGTTAGAAGATACGCAGTATTTT,CASSFRGLEDTQYF
TRBV18,TRBD1,TRBJ2-7,.,TGTGCCAGCTCACCAAAGACCGGGACAGGAGATACCTACGAGCAGTACTTC,CASSPKTGTGDTYEQYF
TRBV28,.,TRBJ2-2,.,TGTGCCAGTAAACCTCAGGGCAACACCGGGGAGCTGTTTTTT,CASKPQGNTGELFF
TRBV4-1,.,TRBJ1-2,.,TGCGCCAGCAGCCAGCCTGGACACGGCCTCACTAACTATGGCTACACCTTC,CASSQPGHGLTNYGYTF
TRBV27,TRBD2,TRBJ2-3,.,TGTGCCAGCGCGGGACTAGCGGTCACAGATACGCAGTATTTT,CASAGLAVTDTQYF
TRBV6-4,TRBD1,TRBJ2-2,.,TGTGCCAGCAGTTCGTCCCCTCCGGGACAGTCGAGGGGGGAGCTGTTTTTT,CASSSSPPGQSRGELFF
TRBV5-1,.,TRBJ1-2,.,TGCGCCAGCAGCTTGGGCGGGGGCCCCTATGGCTACACCTTC,CASSLGGGPYGYTF
TRBV5-1,.,TRBJ1-5,many,TGCGCCAGCAGCTTGGGGGGAGCCAACAGCAATCAGCCCCAGCATTTT,CASSLGGANSNQPQHF
TRBV5-4,.,TRBJ2-2,few,TGTGCCAGCAGCTTGTTGGGAGGATTCGACACCGGGGAGCTGTTTTTT,CASSLLGGFDTGELFF
TRBV5-4,TRBD1,TRBJ1-2,.,TGTGCCAGCAGCTTGGCCGAGGACAGGCGGCATGGCTACACCTTC,CASSLAEDRRHGYTF
TRBV6-1,.,TRBJ2-7,.,TGTGCCAGCAGAGAACTAGAAGAGCAGTACTTC,CASRELEEQYF
TRBV19,TRBD1,TRBJ1-6,.,TGTGCCAGTAGTATGCCCAGGGGGGACTCAGCCCTCCACTTT,CASSMPRGDSALHF
TRBV29-1,TRBD2,TRBJ2-1,.,TGCAGCGTTCTAGCGGGAGGGCAGGGTGAGCAGTTCTTC,CSVLAGGQGEQFF
TRBV18,TRBD1,TRBJ2-6,.,TGTGCCAGCTCACCAGTCGGGACAGGGATCCCTGGGGCCAACGTCCTGACTTTC,CASSPVGTGIPGANVLTF
TRBV27,TRBD1,TRBJ1-2,.,TGTGCCAGCAGTCTGACAGGGGGCGGTGATGGCTACACCTTC,CASSLTGGGDGYTF
TRBV18,.,TRBJ2-7,.,TGTGCCAGCTCACCGGGCCGCCTCTCCTACGAGCAGTACTTC,CASSPGRLSYEQYF
TRBV25-1,TRBD1,TRBJ1-4,.,TGTGCCAGCAGTGTCCCCCGGACAGGGGTACTTGAAAAACTGTTTTTT,CASSVPRTGVLEKLFF
TRBV6-2/TRBV6-3,.,TRBJ2-7,.,TGTGCCAGCAGTGGAACGGGAGTCTTCTACGAGCAGTACTTC,CASSGTGVFYEQYF
TRBV4-2,.,TRBJ2-1,.,TGTGCCAGCAGCCTCCAACCCGCTACTAGGGACTACAATGAGCAGTTCTTC,CASSLQPATRDYNEQFF
TRBV6-5,TRBD1,TRBJ1-4,.,TGTGCCAGCAAGAACTTACCGGGACAGCTTGAAAAACTGTTTTTT,CASKNLPGQLEKLFF